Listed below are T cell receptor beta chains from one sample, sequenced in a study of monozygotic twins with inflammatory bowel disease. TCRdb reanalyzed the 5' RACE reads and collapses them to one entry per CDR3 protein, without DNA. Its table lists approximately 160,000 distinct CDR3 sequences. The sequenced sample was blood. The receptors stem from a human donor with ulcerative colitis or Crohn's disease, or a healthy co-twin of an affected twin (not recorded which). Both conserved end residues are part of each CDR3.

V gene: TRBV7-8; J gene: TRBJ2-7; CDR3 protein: CASSSPAVTASYEQYF
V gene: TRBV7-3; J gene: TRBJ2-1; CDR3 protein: CASSLGLAGVTPYNEQFF
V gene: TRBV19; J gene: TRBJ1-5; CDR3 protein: CASSKSRNQPQHF
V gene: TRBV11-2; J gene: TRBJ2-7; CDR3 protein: CASSLDDRGPGTVSYEQYF
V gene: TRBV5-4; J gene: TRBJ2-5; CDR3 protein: CASSAETSGGQETQYF
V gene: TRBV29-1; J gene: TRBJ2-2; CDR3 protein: CSVGPDRGNSGELFF
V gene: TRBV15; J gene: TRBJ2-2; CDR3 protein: CATSREAFDTGELFF
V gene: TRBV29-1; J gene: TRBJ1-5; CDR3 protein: CSVGQDRVQPQHF
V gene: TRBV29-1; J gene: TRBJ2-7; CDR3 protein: CSVRGQGAEQYF
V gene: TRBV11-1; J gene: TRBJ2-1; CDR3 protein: CASSFQALAGPAYNEQFF
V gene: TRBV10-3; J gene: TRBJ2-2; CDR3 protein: CAISGWGNTGELFF
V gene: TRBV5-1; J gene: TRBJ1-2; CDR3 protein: CASSLQAGLAYGYTF
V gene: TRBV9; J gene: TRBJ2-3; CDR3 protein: CASSVPLGGTSGSTDTQYF
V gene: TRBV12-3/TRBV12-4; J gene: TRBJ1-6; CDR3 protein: CASSIRWNSPLHF
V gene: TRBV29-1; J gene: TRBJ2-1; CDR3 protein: CSALDENEQFF
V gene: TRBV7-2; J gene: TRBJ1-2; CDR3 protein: CASSGQGAKAGYTF
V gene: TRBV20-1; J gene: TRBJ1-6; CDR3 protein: CSASRLLYSPLHF
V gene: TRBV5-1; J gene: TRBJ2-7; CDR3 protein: CASSLAGDAYEQYF
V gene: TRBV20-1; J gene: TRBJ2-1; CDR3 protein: CSASDPEGNAYNEQFF
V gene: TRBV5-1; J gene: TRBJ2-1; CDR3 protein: CASSLLQRNRGGNEQFF
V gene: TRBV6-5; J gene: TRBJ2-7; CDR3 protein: CASSPHGPLTRPGQGARYEQYF
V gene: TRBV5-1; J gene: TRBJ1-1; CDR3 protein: CASSSRTGGGTEAFF
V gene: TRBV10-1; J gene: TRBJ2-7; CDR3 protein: CATAPGGGYEQYF
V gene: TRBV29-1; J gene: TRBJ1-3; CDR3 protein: CSGRGPPSSGNTIYF
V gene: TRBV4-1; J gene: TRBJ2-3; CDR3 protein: CASSSSGSLLNTQYF
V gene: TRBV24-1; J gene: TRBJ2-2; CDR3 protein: CATSDHPRDRGGFLPNTGELFF
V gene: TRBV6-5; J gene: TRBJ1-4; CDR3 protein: CASSYDGTGVGKLFF
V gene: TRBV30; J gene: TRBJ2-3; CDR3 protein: CAWRAPRDTQYF
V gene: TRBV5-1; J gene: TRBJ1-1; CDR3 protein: CASSLRGRGVNTEAFF
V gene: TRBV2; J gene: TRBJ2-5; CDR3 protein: CASSTSGSLQETQYF
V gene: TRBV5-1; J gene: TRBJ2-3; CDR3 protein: CASSLAGKAPDTQYF
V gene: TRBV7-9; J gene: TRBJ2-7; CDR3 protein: CASSLVRVPYEQYF
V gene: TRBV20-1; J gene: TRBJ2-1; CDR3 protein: CSAPRGGLYNEQFF
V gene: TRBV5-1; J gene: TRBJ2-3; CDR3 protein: CASSTGDRGIDTQYF
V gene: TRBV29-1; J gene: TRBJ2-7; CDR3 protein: CSVAVSSYEQYF
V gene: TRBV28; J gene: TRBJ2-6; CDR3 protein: CASSFYRGAGANVLTF
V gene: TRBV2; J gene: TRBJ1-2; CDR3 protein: CASSGQGASGYTF
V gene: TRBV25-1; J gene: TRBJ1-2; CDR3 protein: CASSLSRHYGYTF
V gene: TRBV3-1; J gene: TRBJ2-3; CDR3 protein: CASSQGTSGTTDTQYF
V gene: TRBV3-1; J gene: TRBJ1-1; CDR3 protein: CASSHSSTEAFF
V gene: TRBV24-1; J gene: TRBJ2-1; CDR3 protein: CATSEGDFHYNEQFF
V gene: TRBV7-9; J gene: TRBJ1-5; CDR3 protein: CASSGFDSQPQHF
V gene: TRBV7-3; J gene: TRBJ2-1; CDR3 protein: CASSFGLAGGTEQFF
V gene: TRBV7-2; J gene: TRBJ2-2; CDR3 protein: CASSLGGLGWELFF
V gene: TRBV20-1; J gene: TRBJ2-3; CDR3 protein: CSAIAGGRTDTQYF
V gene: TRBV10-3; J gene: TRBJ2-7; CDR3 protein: CASHLDGSRGEQYF
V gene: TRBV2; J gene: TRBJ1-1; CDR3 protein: CASTPTGMNTEAFF
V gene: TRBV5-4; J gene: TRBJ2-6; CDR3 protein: CASSPISGANVLTF
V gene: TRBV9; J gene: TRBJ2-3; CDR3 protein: CASSVGSGITDTQYF
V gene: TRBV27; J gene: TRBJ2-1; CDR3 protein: CASTKRLSSYNEQFF
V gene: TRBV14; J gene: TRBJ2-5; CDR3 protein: CASSHALAGMQETQYF
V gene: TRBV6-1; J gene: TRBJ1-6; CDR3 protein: CASRTGRVINSPLHF
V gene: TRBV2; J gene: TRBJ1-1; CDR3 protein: CASLQGSSEAFF
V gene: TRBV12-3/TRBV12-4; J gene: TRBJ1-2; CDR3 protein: CASSFLQGKDYGYTF
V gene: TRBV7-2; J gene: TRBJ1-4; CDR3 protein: CASSRDRVDEKLFF
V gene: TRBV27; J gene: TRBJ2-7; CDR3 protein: CASSTIVGSPYEQYF